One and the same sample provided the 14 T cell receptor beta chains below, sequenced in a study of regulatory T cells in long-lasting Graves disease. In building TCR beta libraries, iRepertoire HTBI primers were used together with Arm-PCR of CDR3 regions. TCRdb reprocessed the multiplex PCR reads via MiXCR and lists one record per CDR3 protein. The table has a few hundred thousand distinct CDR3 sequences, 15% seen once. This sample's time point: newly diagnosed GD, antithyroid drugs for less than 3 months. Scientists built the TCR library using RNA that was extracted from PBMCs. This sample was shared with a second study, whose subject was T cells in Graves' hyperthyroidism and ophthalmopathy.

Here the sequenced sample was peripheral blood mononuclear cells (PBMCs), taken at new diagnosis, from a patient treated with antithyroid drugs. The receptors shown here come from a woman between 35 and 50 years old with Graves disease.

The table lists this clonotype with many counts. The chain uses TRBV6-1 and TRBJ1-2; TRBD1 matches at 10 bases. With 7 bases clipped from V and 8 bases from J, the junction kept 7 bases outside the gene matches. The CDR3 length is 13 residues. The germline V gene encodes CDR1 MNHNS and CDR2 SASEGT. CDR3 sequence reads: CASKTDRGSGYTF. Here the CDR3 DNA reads TGTGCCAGCAAAACGGACAGGGGGTCCGGCTACACCTTC.

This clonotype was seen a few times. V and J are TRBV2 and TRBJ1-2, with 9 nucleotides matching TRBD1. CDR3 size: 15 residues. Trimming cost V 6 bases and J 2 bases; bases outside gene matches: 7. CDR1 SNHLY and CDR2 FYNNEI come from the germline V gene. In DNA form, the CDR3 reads TGTGCCAGCAGGGGGACAGGGACCAGGAACTATGGCTACACCTTC. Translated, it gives CASRGTGTRNYGYTF. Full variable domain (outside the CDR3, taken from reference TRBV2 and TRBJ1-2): EPEVTQTPSHQVTQMGQEVILRCVPISNHLYFYWYRQILGQKVEFLVSFYNNEISEKSEIFDDQFSVERPDGSNFTLKIRSTKLEDSAMYFCASRGTGTRNYGYTFGSGTRLTVV.

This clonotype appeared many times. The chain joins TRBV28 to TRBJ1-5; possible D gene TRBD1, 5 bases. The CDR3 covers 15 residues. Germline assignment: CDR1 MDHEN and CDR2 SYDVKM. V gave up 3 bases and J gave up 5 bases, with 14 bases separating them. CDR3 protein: CASSLGETQDQPQHF. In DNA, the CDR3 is TGTGCCAGCAGTTTGGGTGAGACACAGGATCAGCCCCAGCATTTT.

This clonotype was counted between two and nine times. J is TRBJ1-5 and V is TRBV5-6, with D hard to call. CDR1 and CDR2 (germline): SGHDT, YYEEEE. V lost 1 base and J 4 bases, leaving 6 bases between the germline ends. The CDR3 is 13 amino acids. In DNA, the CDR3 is TGTGCCAGCAGCTTGAATCAGAATCAGCCCCAGCATTTT. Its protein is CASSLNQNQPQHF.

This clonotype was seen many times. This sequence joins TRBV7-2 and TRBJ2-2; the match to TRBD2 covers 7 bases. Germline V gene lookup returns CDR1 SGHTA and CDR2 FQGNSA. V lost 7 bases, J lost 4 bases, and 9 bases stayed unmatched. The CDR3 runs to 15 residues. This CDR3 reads CASTQFGGGTGELFF. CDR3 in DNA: TGTGCCAGCACCCAATTTGGGGGGGGCACCGGGGAGCTGTTTTTT. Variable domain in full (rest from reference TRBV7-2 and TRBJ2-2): GAGVSQSPSNKVTEKGKDVELRCDPISGHTALYWYRQSLGQGLEFLIYFQGNSAPDKSGLPSDRFSAERTGGSVSTLTIQRTQQEDSAVYLCASTQFGGGTGELFFGEGSRLTVL.

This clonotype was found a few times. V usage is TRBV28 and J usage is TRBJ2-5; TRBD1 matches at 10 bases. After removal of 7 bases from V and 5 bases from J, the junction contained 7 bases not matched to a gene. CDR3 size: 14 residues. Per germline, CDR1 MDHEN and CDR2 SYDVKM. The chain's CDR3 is CASIKTGGDETQYF. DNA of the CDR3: TGTGCCAGCATTAAGACAGGGGGCGACGAGACCCAGTACTTC.

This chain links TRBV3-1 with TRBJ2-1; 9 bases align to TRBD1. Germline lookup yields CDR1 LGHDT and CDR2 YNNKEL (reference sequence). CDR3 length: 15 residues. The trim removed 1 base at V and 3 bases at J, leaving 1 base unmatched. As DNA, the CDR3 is TGTGCCAGCAGCCAAGGGACAGGGGTCTACAATGAGCAGTTCTTC. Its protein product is CASSQGTGVYNEQFF.

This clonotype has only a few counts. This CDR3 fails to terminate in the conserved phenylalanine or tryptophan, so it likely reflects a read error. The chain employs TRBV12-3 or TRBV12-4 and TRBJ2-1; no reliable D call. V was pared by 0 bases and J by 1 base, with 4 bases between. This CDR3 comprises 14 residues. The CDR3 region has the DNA TGTGCCAGCAGTTTAGCGGGTTCCTACAATGAGCAGTTCCTC. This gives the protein CASSLAGSYNEQFL.

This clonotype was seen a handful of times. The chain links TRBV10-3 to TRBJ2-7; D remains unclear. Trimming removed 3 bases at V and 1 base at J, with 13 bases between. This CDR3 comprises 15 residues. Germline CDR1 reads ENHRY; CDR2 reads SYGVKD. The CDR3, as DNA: TGTGCCATCAGTGACCCAAGTAGGGATTCCTACGAGCAGTACTTC. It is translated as CAISDPSRDSYEQYF.

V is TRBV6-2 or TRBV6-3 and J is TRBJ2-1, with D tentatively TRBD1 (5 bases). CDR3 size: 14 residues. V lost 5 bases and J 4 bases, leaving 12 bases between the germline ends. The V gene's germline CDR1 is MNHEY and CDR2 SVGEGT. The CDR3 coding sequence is TGTGCCAGCAGTGAAGGAACAGGTTACAATGAGCAGTTCTTC. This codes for CASSEGTGYNEQFF.

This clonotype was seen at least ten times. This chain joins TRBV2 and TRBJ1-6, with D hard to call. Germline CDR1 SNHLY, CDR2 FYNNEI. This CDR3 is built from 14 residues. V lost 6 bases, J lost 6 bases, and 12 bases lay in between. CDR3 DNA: TGTGCCAGCAGGACCCGCGTGGGTAATTCACCCCTCCACTTT. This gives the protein CASRTRVGNSPLHF.

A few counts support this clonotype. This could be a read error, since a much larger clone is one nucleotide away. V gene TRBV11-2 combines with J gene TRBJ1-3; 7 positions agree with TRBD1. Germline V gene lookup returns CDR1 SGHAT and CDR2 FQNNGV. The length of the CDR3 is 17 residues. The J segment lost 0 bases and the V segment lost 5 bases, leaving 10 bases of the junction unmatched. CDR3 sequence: CASSARDSAPSGNTIYF. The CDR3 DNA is TGTGCCAGCAGCGCCCGGGACAGCGCTCCCTCTGGAAACACCATATATTTT.

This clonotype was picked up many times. CDR3 bases: TGTGCCAGCAGCTTAGGCCTGGGACCCAGCGGGGATACGCAGTATTTT. It translates to CASSLGLGPSGDTQYF. J is TRBJ2-3 and V is TRBV7-9; weak D call: TRBD2 (6 bases). This CDR3 has 16 residues. Looked up from germline, CDR1 is SEHNR and CDR2 is FQNEAQ (reference sequence). V dropped 1 base and J dropped 6 bases, with 17 bases sitting between them.

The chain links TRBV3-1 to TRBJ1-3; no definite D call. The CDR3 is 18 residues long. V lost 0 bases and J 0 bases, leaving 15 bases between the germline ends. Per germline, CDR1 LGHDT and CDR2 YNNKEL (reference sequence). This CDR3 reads CASSQEGLLKSSGNTIYF. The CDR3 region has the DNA TGTGCCAGCAGCCAAGAGGGTCTCCTGAAGAGCTCTGGAAACACCATATATTTT.